These T cell receptor beta chains were read from a single sample in a study of regulatory T cells in long-lasting Graves disease. From the multiplex PCR reads, TCRdb called clonotypes with MiXCR, one entry per CDR3 protein. The data contain approximately 350,000 distinct CDR3 sequences, 20% to 25% of them seen just once; the ten biggest clones take up approximately 28%. The material was peripheral blood mononuclear cells (PBMCs), obtained when the disease was refractory, from a patient treated with antithyroid drugs. The receptors were gathered from a woman between 40 and 55 years old with Graves disease. Both conserved end residues are trimmed from each CDR3.

cdr3_aa: ASSILGTGNTEAF
v_call: TRBV19
j_call: TRBJ1-1
cdr3_length: 13

cdr3_aa: AWSYDSQAF
v_call: TRBV30
j_call: TRBJ1-1
cdr3_length: 9

cdr3_aa: ASSLPGTGHREQY
v_call: TRBV7-9
j_call: TRBJ2-7
cdr3_length: 13

cdr3_aa: ASSPYPTHETQY
v_call: TRBV2
j_call: TRBJ2-5
cdr3_length: 12

cdr3_aa: ASSQDSSGDSYEQY
v_call: TRBV3-1
j_call: TRBJ2-7
cdr3_length: 14

cdr3_aa: ASSQASGEQY
v_call: TRBV3-1
j_call: TRBJ2-7
cdr3_length: 10

cdr3_aa: ASSYPRRNQPQH
v_call: TRBV6-2/TRBV6-3
j_call: TRBJ1-5
cdr3_length: 12

cdr3_aa: ASSLVSGVQAYEQY
v_call: TRBV7-2
j_call: TRBJ2-7
cdr3_length: 14

cdr3_aa: ASSLLGGGAEQY
v_call: TRBV28
j_call: TRBJ2-7
cdr3_length: 12

cdr3_aa: ATRDGSRYEQY
v_call: TRBV27
j_call: TRBJ2-7
cdr3_length: 11

cdr3_aa: ASSVDRVYSNQPQH
v_call: TRBV28
j_call: TRBJ1-5
cdr3_length: 14

cdr3_aa: AISESWASGRAAYEQY
v_call: TRBV10-3
j_call: TRBJ2-7
cdr3_length: 16

cdr3_aa: ASSGWTGPYSGNTIY
v_call: TRBV9
j_call: TRBJ1-3
cdr3_length: 15

cdr3_aa: SARTNRGLGYGYT
v_call: TRBV20-1
j_call: TRBJ1-2
cdr3_length: 13

cdr3_aa: ASSSGRTATNEKLF
v_call: TRBV11-2
j_call: TRBJ1-4
cdr3_length: 14

cdr3_aa: SGLYGATYEQY
v_call: TRBV20-1
j_call: TRBJ2-7
cdr3_length: 11

cdr3_aa: ASSRDLGGSNTGELF
v_call: TRBV5-1
j_call: TRBJ2-2
cdr3_length: 15

cdr3_aa: ASSVGTASSGNTIY
v_call: TRBV9
j_call: TRBJ1-3
cdr3_length: 14

cdr3_aa: ATKPETISYEQY
v_call: TRBV28
j_call: TRBJ2-7
cdr3_length: 12

cdr3_aa: ASSLGWVAGANNEQF
v_call: TRBV5-1
j_call: TRBJ2-1
cdr3_length: 15

cdr3_aa: ASSLLSKAGTYEQY
v_call: TRBV11-2
j_call: TRBJ2-7
cdr3_length: 14

cdr3_aa: SAEDARRSTGELF
v_call: TRBV20-1
j_call: TRBJ2-2
cdr3_length: 13

cdr3_aa: ASSFGTAYEQY
v_call: TRBV11-2
j_call: TRBJ2-7
cdr3_length: 11

cdr3_aa: ASSFGGRGPLSYEQY
v_call: TRBV28
j_call: TRBJ2-7
cdr3_length: 15

cdr3_aa: ASTMEEPYTEAF
v_call: TRBV19
j_call: TRBJ1-1
cdr3_length: 12

cdr3_aa: ASRSESGGNQPQH
v_call: TRBV12-3/TRBV12-4
j_call: TRBJ1-5
cdr3_length: 13

cdr3_aa: SASDRTGYGYT
v_call: TRBV20-1
j_call: TRBJ1-2
cdr3_length: 11

cdr3_aa: ASSGDRGQPQH
v_call: TRBV6-1
j_call: TRBJ1-5
cdr3_length: 11

cdr3_aa: ASSLLAGYNEQF
v_call: TRBV28
j_call: TRBJ2-1
cdr3_length: 12

cdr3_aa: ASSGNFYPGANVLT
v_call: TRBV25-1
j_call: TRBJ2-6
cdr3_length: 14

cdr3_aa: SVSRGYEQY
v_call: TRBV29-1
j_call: TRBJ2-7
cdr3_length: 9

cdr3_aa: ASSSEGAGAGNTIY
v_call: TRBV2
j_call: TRBJ1-3
cdr3_length: 14

cdr3_aa: ASSPGTTYEQY
v_call: TRBV11-3
j_call: TRBJ2-7
cdr3_length: 11

cdr3_aa: ASSELAGEPGELF
v_call: TRBV6-1
j_call: TRBJ2-2
cdr3_length: 13

cdr3_aa: ASSQAHQGGEAF
v_call: TRBV3-1
j_call: TRBJ1-1
cdr3_length: 12

cdr3_aa: ATSRKSETQY
v_call: TRBV15
j_call: TRBJ2-5
cdr3_length: 10

cdr3_aa: ASGRTGTTDTGELF
v_call: TRBV5-1
j_call: TRBJ2-2
cdr3_length: 14

cdr3_aa: ASSLGLGQTFSGNTIY
v_call: TRBV11-2
j_call: TRBJ1-3
cdr3_length: 16

cdr3_aa: ASLRGLAGGTGELF
v_call: TRBV2
j_call: TRBJ2-2
cdr3_length: 14

cdr3_aa: ATSRGQGANEQF
v_call: TRBV15
j_call: TRBJ2-1
cdr3_length: 12

cdr3_aa: ASSRSRREVSPLH
v_call: TRBV27
j_call: TRBJ1-6
cdr3_length: 13

cdr3_aa: ASSFSQGTNEQY
v_call: TRBV27
j_call: TRBJ2-7
cdr3_length: 12

cdr3_aa: ASSPGAVSQPQH
v_call: TRBV6-1
j_call: TRBJ1-5
cdr3_length: 12

cdr3_aa: ASSSDGSNQPQH
v_call: TRBV28
j_call: TRBJ1-5
cdr3_length: 12

cdr3_aa: ASTPPGILNPYEQY
v_call: TRBV28
j_call: TRBJ2-7
cdr3_length: 14

cdr3_aa: ASSPPTTSSFLDTGELF
v_call: TRBV12-3/TRBV12-4
j_call: TRBJ2-2
cdr3_length: 17

cdr3_aa: ASSLGLAVSDTQY
v_call: TRBV5-4
j_call: TRBJ2-3
cdr3_length: 13

cdr3_aa: ASSYEWTGYYGYT
v_call: TRBV6-9
j_call: TRBJ1-2
cdr3_length: 13

cdr3_aa: SAYRLAGTDTQY
v_call: TRBV20-1
j_call: TRBJ2-3
cdr3_length: 12

cdr3_aa: AWSRTGNHEKLF
v_call: TRBV30
j_call: TRBJ1-4
cdr3_length: 12

cdr3_aa: ASRGTVIGEQY
v_call: TRBV28
j_call: TRBJ2-7
cdr3_length: 11

cdr3_aa: ASSLGLAGVSEQY
v_call: TRBV28
j_call: TRBJ2-7
cdr3_length: 13

cdr3_aa: ASSSLGLAGSHY
v_call: TRBV11-2
j_call: TRBJ2-3
cdr3_length: 12

cdr3_aa: ASRTDMNTEAF
v_call: TRBV2
j_call: TRBJ1-1
cdr3_length: 11

cdr3_aa: ASSLTNRVRYGYT
v_call: TRBV28
j_call: TRBJ1-2
cdr3_length: 13

cdr3_aa: ASNFSEGTEAF
v_call: TRBV7-3
j_call: TRBJ1-1
cdr3_length: 11

cdr3_aa: ASTYETANTGELF
v_call: TRBV25-1
j_call: TRBJ2-2
cdr3_length: 13

cdr3_aa: ASSFFTQTGELF
v_call: TRBV12-3/TRBV12-4
j_call: TRBJ2-2
cdr3_length: 12

cdr3_aa: ASSLAEGANEKLF
v_call: TRBV5-1
j_call: TRBJ1-4
cdr3_length: 13

cdr3_aa: ASSLWVGTASNTEAF
v_call: TRBV28
j_call: TRBJ1-1
cdr3_length: 15